Included here is one TCR beta chain sequence, with context. Its antigen is unknown. Measured with immunoSEQ multiplex PCR; TCRdb has only the in-frame clones, and not every one. This sample has 15,000 to 20,000 clones, with roughly 82% found just once. Sampling times: baseline, cycle 4 day 1, cycle 7 day 1. These data come from a study of OX40 agonist ivuxolimab in advanced cancers. The wider study: Administration of intravenous ivuxolimab to patients occurred every 2 weeks at 0.01 to 10 mg/kg.

The study, taken as a whole, reports: CD4+ and CD8+ blood T cells expanded clonally by week 6 at 0.1 to 3.0 mg/kg.

CDR1 and CDR2 (germline): SGHDN, FVKESK. The CDR3 spans 16 residues. Trimming cost V 5 bases and J 2 bases, with 18 bases left between them. The specimen comprised CD4+ or CD8+ T cells sorted from blood, sampled in a trial of the OX40 agonist ivuxolimab. V and J are TRBV14 and TRBJ1-2; a weak D match, TRBD1 (6 bases). The TCR was taken from an adult with an advanced solid tumor such as melanoma, head and neck, liver or kidney cancer. The CDR3 DNA follows: TGTGCCAGCAGCTCAAGCCGCCACAGGGTCAACTATGGCTACACCTTC. Translating it yields CASSSSRHRVNYGYTF.